Below, 2 T cell receptor beta chains from the same sample are listed, as sequenced in a study of beta chain features in type 1 diabetes. Since all of the isolated RNA was reverse transcribed, expressed TCRB transcripts were what got sequenced. The method was immunoSEQ multiplex PCR; TCRdb's version includes in-frame clones alone and lacks a portion of them. The profile covers 140,000 or so clones, with roughly a tenth appearing a single time and about 0.68% taken by the ten largest. Sequenced: central memory CD4+ T cells from blood. Receptors were obtained from a man younger than 35 in good health.

The chain links TRBV5-1 to TRBJ1-2, with TRBD1 matching over 7 bases. The CDR3 is 15 residues long. With 0 bases clipped from V and 3 bases from J, the junction kept 5 bases outside the gene matches. CDR1 is SGHRS and CDR2 is YFSETQ in the germline V gene. In DNA, the CDR3 is TGCGCCAGCAGCTTGGGTTGGGACAGTGACTATGGCTACACCTTC. Translated, it gives CASSLGWDSDYGYTF.

The chain carries TRBV28 and TRBJ1-6; D gene ambiguous. The germline gives CDR1 MDHEN, CDR2 SYDVKM. This CDR3 is built from 16 residues. The V gene lost 6 bases and the J gene lost 0 bases, with 12 bases spanning the gap. The CDR3 DNA reads TGTGCCAGCAGACTCGACGGGAGCTCCTATAATTCACCCCTCCACTTT. Translating it yields CASRLDGSSYNSPLHF.